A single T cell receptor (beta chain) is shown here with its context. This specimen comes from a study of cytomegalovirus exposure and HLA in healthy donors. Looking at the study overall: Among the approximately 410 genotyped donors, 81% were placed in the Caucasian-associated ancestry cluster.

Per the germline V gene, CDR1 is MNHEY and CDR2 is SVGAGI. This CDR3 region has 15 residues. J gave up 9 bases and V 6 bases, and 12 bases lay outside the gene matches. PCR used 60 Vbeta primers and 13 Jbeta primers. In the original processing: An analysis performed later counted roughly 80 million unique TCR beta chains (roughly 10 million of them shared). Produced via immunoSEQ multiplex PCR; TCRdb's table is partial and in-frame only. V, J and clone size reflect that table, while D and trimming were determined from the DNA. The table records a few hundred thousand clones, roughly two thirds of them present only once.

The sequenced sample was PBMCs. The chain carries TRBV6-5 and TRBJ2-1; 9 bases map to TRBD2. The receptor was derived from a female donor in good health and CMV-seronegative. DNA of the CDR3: TGTGCCAGCAGCAGACTAGCGGAAAGGTGGAGTGAGCAGTTCTTC. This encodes CASSRLAERWSEQFF.